The TCR beta chain under discussion was sequenced for a study of blood T cell repertoires in COVID-19. Whole-study context: The United States, Italy and Spain provided the acute and convalescent COVID-19 samples. T cells, B-cell-depleted T cells, or PBMCs provided the cDNA or gDNA that served as material.

Recruited during active infection, patients (from Seattle) were subsequently followed longitudinally. As originally analysed: Using reference gene primer amplification, nucleated cell counts were estimated. Sequencing was performed with immunoSEQ multiplex PCR; in TCRdb, only in-frame clones are kept and a portion is missing. V and J calls and clone size are those listed in that table; D and trimming were worked out from the DNA. The table shows about 130,000 clones, with 75% to 90% occurring only once. Germline CDR1 reads MDHEN; CDR2 reads SYDVKM. Trimming took 5 bases from V and 1 from J, leaving 12 bases between them. This CDR3 comprises 15 residues.

The source is an elderly woman with COVID-19, enrolled during active disease. The sequenced sample was peripheral blood. V gene TRBV28 combines with J gene TRBJ1-3; no definite D call. The DNA for the CDR3 is TGTGCCAGCAGTACTGGGCTCGAATCTGGAAACACCATATATTTT. Translation gives CASSTGLESGNTIYF.